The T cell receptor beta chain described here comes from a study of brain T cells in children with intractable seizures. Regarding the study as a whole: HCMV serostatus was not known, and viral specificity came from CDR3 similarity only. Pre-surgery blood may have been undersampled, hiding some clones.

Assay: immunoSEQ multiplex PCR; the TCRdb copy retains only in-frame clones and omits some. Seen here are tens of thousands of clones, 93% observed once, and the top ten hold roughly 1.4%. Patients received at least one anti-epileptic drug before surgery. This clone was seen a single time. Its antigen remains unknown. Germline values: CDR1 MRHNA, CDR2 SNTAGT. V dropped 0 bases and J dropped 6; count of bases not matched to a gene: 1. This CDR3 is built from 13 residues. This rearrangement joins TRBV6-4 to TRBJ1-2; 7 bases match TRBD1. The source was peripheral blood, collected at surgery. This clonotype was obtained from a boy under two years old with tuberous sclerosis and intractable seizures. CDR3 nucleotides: TGTGCCAGCAGTGACTCAGGGGGCAATGGCTACACCTTC. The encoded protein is CASSDSGGNGYTF.